Below, 21 T cell receptor beta chains from the same sample are listed, as sequenced in a study of radiotherapy plus CTLA-4 blockade in lung cancer. Some clones are missing from TCRdb's copy, which holds only in-frame ones; the method was immunoSEQ multiplex PCR. The table lists tens of thousands of clones, approximately 78% of them singletons, with 20% to 30% in the top ten. The sample was peripheral blood, taken from a patient treated with radiotherapy plus ipilimumab. These receptors originate from a human donor with non-small cell lung cancer that progressed on radiotherapy plus ipilimumab.

This clone was observed a handful of times. The rearrangement uses TRBV5-1 and TRBJ1-2; 7 bases line up with TRBD1. In germline, CDR1 is SGHRS, CDR2 YFSETQ. With V trimmed by 4 bases and J by 6 bases, 3 bases remained unmatched. The CDR3 contains 12 residues. The CDR3 loop is CASSLTGNGYTF. CDR3 nucleotide sequence: TGCGCCAGCAGCCTGACAGGGAATGGCTACACCTTC.

This clone was recorded only once. The gene calls are TRBV2 and TRBJ2-2, with 10 bases lining up with TRBD2. The germline V gene encodes CDR1 SNHLY and CDR2 FYNNEI. The CDR3 length is 15 residues. V lost 9 bases to trimming and J lost 5 bases; unmatched junction nucleotides: 9. The CDR3 bases are TGTGCCAGTCGTCTTATAGCGGGAGGTACCGGGGAGCTGTTTTTT. It translates to CASRLIAGGTGELFF.

The rearrangement links TRBV14 to TRBJ2-7, with a possible D match to TRBD2 (6 bases). The CDR3 sequence is 15 residues long. Trimming took 0 bases from V and 6 from J, leaving 15 bases between them. Germline V gene lookup returns CDR1 SGHDN and CDR2 FVKESK. Written as DNA, the CDR3 is TGTGCCAGCAGCCAAGATCTCCGGGAGTTTAGCGAGCAGTACTTC. It translates to CASSQDLREFSEQYF.

This chain joins TRBV4-1 and TRBJ2-1; D is perhaps TRBD2 (6 bases). CDR1 is MGHRA and CDR2 is YSYEKL in the germline V gene. CDR3 length: 16 residues. Trimming took 6 bases from V and 1 from J, leaving 16 bases between them. CDR3 in DNA: TGCGCCAGCAGTCGACTAGACCTTATTTCCTACAATGAGCAGTTCTTC. It codes for CASSRLDLISYNEQFF.

V gene TRBV19 combines with J gene TRBJ2-2, with 10 bases aligning to TRBD2. Germline CDR1 and CDR2: LNHDA and SQIVND (reference sequence). The V and J ends lost 1 base and 3 bases, in that order; junction bases with no gene match: 5. CDR3 length: 17 residues. In DNA, the CDR3 is TGTGCCAGTAGTATAGTCGGACTAGCGGCGGACACCGGGGAGCTGTTTTTT. Amino acid sequence: CASSIVGLAADTGELFF.

This clone was picked up a small number of times. The V and J genes are TRBV7-6 and TRBJ2-3; possible D gene TRBD2, 7 bases. Germline-derived CDR1 and CDR2 are SGHVS and FNYEAQ. The CDR3 consists of 17 residues. Trimming removed 1 base from V and 5 bases from J, with 19 bases in between. The CDR3 nucleotides are TGTGCCAGCAGCTTAGGGCAGCAGGGGACTACCATAGATACGCAGTATTTT. This gives the protein CASSLGQQGTTIDTQYF.

The J gene is TRBJ1-5, the V gene TRBV2; tentative D call: TRBD1 (5 bases). Germline lookup yields CDR1 SNHLY and CDR2 FYNNEI. V gave up 8 bases and J gave up 6 bases, with 17 bases separating them. The CDR3 has 14 residues. Here the CDR3 DNA reads TGTGCCAGCGGCGTGGGGGGGGTGAGTCAGCCCCAGCATTTT. This sequence encodes CASGVGGVSQPQHF.

The J gene is TRBJ2-7, the V gene TRBV6-1, with 8 bases matching TRBD1. The CDR3 spans 16 residues. The V gene's germline CDR1 is MNHNS and CDR2 SASEGT. V dropped 0 bases and J dropped 0; count of bases not matched to a gene: 4. For the CDR3, the DNA is TGTGCCAGCAGTGAAGCGGGACAGGCTGGCTCCTACGAGCAGTACTTC. It codes for CASSEAGQAGSYEQYF.

This clone was detected many times. This chain connects TRBV21-1 to TRBJ1-3. TRBV21-1 represents a pseudogene. The CDR3 is made up of 16 amino acids. CDR3 DNA sequence: TGTGCCAGCAGCAGAGTTCACGCCGCCTCTGGAAACACCATATATTTT. Translation gives CASSRVHAASGNTIYF.

The chain carries TRBV7-8 and TRBJ1-3; the match to TRBD1 covers 7 bases. This CDR3 is 15 amino acids long. The V and J ends lost 2 bases and 1 base, in that order; junction bases with no gene match: 2. CDR1 is SGHVS and CDR2 is FQNEAQ in the germline V gene. CDR3 amino acids: CASSLLGQSGNTIYF. Written as DNA, the CDR3 is TGTGCCAGCAGCTTATTGGGACAGTCTGGAAACACCATATATTTT.

The chain recombines TRBV28 with TRBJ2-7; the match to TRBD1 covers 9 bases. CDR1 is MDHEN, CDR2 SYDVKM, per germline. With V trimmed by 8 bases and J by 6 bases, 8 bases remained unmatched. The CDR3 length is 13 residues. CDR3 DNA sequence: TGTGCCAGCCACAGGATGGACAGGGGCGAGCAGTACTTC. It is translated as CASHRMDRGEQYF.

The genes are TRBV7-2 and TRBJ1-1, with D tentatively TRBD1 (6 bases). CDR3 length: 15 residues. V lost 1 base, J lost 5 bases, and 14 bases lay in between. Germline lookup yields CDR1 SGHTA and CDR2 FQGNSA. CDR3 amino acids: CASSLVGGLRTEAFF. CDR3 DNA: TGTGCCAGCAGCTTAGTAGGGGGGCTAAGGACTGAAGCTTTCTTT.

The V call is TRBV10-3, the J call TRBJ2-4; D perhaps matches TRBD2 (6 bases). Germline V CDR1 and CDR2: ENHRY, SYGVKD. V lost 0 bases, J lost 6 bases, and 12 bases lay in between. The CDR3 has 15 amino acids. CDR3 amino acids: CAISESVQGGNIQYF. As DNA, the CDR3 is TGTGCCATCAGTGAGTCGGTCCAGGGAGGAAACATTCAGTACTTC.

The rearrangement uses TRBV5-1 and TRBJ2-1, with D hard to call. Germline V gene data show CDR1 as SGHRS and CDR2 as YFSETQ. V was pared by 4 bases and J by 0 bases, with 14 bases between. The length of the CDR3 is 16 residues. In DNA form, the CDR3 reads TGCGCCAGCAGCCTCCCGGTCGTAGGCTCCTACAATGAGCAGTTCTTC. Protein: CASSLPVVGSYNEQFF.

V is TRBV30 and J is TRBJ1-1; D remains unclear. This CDR3 contains 12 residues. V lost 2 bases and J 4 bases, leaving 8 bases between the germline ends. Germline V gene sequence: CDR1 GTSNPN, CDR2 SVGIG (reference sequence). The CDR3: CAWSPQLTEAFF. The CDR3 DNA reads TGTGCCTGGAGTCCCCAGCTCACTGAAGCTTTCTTT.

The chain employs TRBV7-2 and TRBJ1-5; D is undetermined. V lost 3 bases to trimming and J lost 4 bases, with 7 bases between them. The CDR3 is 13 amino acids. Germline-derived CDR1 and CDR2 are SGHTA and FQGNSA. The CDR3 DNA reads TGTGCCAGCAGCTTGGAGCCGAATCAGCCCCAGCATTTT. It encodes CASSLEPNQPQHF.

The chain has TRBV29-1 and TRBJ2-1, with TRBD2 matching over 11 bases. CDR3 length equals 14 residues. CDR1 is SQVTM and CDR2 is ANQGSEA in the germline V gene. V was clipped by 5 bases and J by 6 bases; unmatched bases: 6. The CDR3 region has the DNA TGCAGCGTTTCTATAGCGGGAGGGGGCAATGAGCAGTTCTTC. Its translation: CSVSIAGGGNEQFF.

The chain is built from TRBV11-3 and TRBJ2-5, with a possible D match to TRBD2 (5 bases). CDR1 is SGHNT and CDR2 is YENEEA in the germline V gene. Trimming removed 5 bases from V and 5 bases from J, with 21 bases in between. The CDR3 covers 16 residues. The CDR3 DNA is TGTGCCAGCAGCAGTAGTAGCCGGGGAGTAAGGGAGACCCAGTACTTC. It yields the protein CASSSSSRGVRETQYF.

This clone was counted a few times. This rearrangement joins TRBV28 to TRBJ2-7, with no clear D. CDR1 and CDR2 (germline): MDHEN, SYDVKM. The CDR3 loop spans 16 amino acids. V lost 1 base and J lost 3, with 16 bases in between. This CDR3 is CASSLSVETPNYEQYF. The CDR3 DNA sequence: TGTGCCAGCAGTTTATCCGTAGAAACCCCCAACTACGAGCAGTACTTC.

This clone was picked up a small number of times. This chain connects TRBV28 to TRBJ1-2; D possibly corresponds to TRBD1 (6 bases). V lost 6 bases, J lost 4 bases, and 15 bases lay in between. The CDR3 consists of 14 residues. Per the germline V gene, CDR1 is MDHEN and CDR2 is SYDVKM. In nucleotides, the CDR3 is TGTGCCAGCAGCAGCCCCACAGGGATCTATGGCTACACCTTC. This gives the protein CASSSPTGIYGYTF.

This sequence joins TRBV30 and TRBJ2-7; 12 bases line up with TRBD2. V lost 4 bases to trimming and J lost 3 bases; unmatched junction nucleotides: 7. Germline V gene data show CDR1 as GTSNPN and CDR2 as SVGIG (reference sequence). The CDR3 consists of 15 residues. CDR3 sequence (DNA): TGTGCCTGGAACCCTAGACTAGCGGGAGACTACGAGCAGTACTTC. This gives the protein CAWNPRLAGDYEQYF.